Included here is one T cell receptor beta chain sequence, with context. Its antigen specificity is not known. The record has no base qualities; no much larger clone is one base away. This specimen comes from a study of human versus mouse CDR3 diversity and MHC coevolution (dated by TCRdb to about 2017). Broadly, across the study: The immunoSEQ assay was reported to detect one in 200,000 T cells and to minimize amplification bias from multiplex PCR. Three healthy volunteer blood donors were included in the human cohort, with one aged 30 to 39, one aged 40 to 49 and one aged 60 to 69 at collection. Across the mouse and human samples, each sample yielded between about 0.6 x 10^7 and 1.6 x 10^7 valid reads. As a reference point for TCR selection on multiple MHC II alleles, the study used human naive CD4 T cell repertoires and compared them against human-TCR-locus transgenic mice that have a single MHC II.

Naive CD4 T cells, defined as CD45RO-negative and CD62L-positive, were isolated from PBMCs by fluorescence-activated cell sorting. Each donor gave approximately 50 ml of fresh peripheral blood, from which PBMCs were isolated by Ficoll density centrifugation. All samples were sorted on a FACSAria III instrument and reached purity above 95%. The QIAGEN blood and tissue kit was used to extract genomic DNA from sorted cells, and the DNA was quantified on a NanoDrop 1000. The immunoSEQ platform deep sequenced and quantified TCR alpha and beta chains by multiplex PCR of genomic DNA. In the authors' own workflow: Annotation of the TCR sequences relied on IMGT gene and region definitions. Out-of-frame rearrangements were used as a proxy for the preselection repertoire and compared with in-frame clonotypes. To estimate repertoire size, the study used the iCHAO1 estimator that comes with the immunoSEQ platform. Clonal inequality was measured with a Gini index on in-frame amino acid clonotypes, based on the Lorenz curve. The intersect function in the R package tcR was used to count shared clonotypes, while the Jaccard index served to score similarity. V, J and V-J usage frequencies went into a principal component analysis run with the R prcomp function, with no normalization applied. TCRdb carries this immuneACCESS record with in-frame sequences only. Its versions omit some clonotypes, under half of them owing to an unresolved V gene in the studies checked, with the rest unexplained. The V and J calls and clone size are taken from that table; D and trimming were inferred from the DNA. Here the sample has about 73,000 clones; about 90% occur a single time. The ten largest clonotypes hold 0.15% of the sample.

Study-level results and caveats: According to iCHAO1 estimates, humans had the largest TCR beta repertoire, roughly 1.5 million clonotypes, which was attributed likely to selection by multiple MHC II molecules. Repertoire diversity was not considered directly comparable between humans and mice because human T cells were selected on over 5 MHC II alleles. On average, humans had more CDR3 deletions and insertions than mice, indicating greater exonuclease and TdT activity. Among all compared groups, most of the three human donors had the lowest clonal inequality scores.

The CDR3 contains 16 residues, cysteine and phenylalanine counted. Kept here is only the CDR3 DNA, which spans 48 bases and is read in frame from base 1. The junction carries 9 bases between V and J, which are trimmed by 0 bases and 0 bases respectively. CDR1 and CDR2, per the germline V gene, are KGHSH and LQKENI. The sequence joins TRBV18 to TRBJ1-3; the D gene cannot be named for sure. Sequences were obtained from naive CD4+ T cells from blood. This specimen's cell subset or site label, interpreted: CD45RO-negative CD62L-positive naive CD4 T cells. This TCR was sampled from a person between 25 and 75 years old in good health. The DNA reads TGTGCCAGCTCACCACCTTCCCAGAACTCTGGAAACACCATATATTTT. This yields the protein CASSPPSQNSGNTIYF.